Sequencing of this TCR beta chain was carried out in a study of breast tumors, draining lymph nodes, adjacent tissues. Study-level findings and limits: Tumors had less TCR diversity than lymph nodes, more than nontumor tissue. That most tumor T cells come from lymph nodes remained unproven.

A single record per CDR3 protein comes from TCRdb applying MiXCR to the multiplex PCR reads. This sample yields about 47,000 distinct CDR3 sequences, of which around 23% are seen a single time; 6.5% to 8% belongs to the top ten. To note about this clonotype: Its matching antigen is unknown.

This CDR3 region has 16 residues. Germline V gene lookup returns CDR1 SGHAT and CDR2 FQNNGV. Losses at the gene ends were 0 bases for V and 5 bases for J; bases not matched to a gene: 5. The chain carries TRBV11-2 and TRBJ2-1; 9 bases map to TRBD2. This TCR was sampled from a female donor with breast cancer. Some clones in this sample may be carry-over from other donors' samples. Material: breast tumor tissue. The CDR3 loop reads CASSLEAGGPNNEQFF. Written as DNA, the CDR3 is TGTGCCAGCAGCTTAGAGGCGGGGGGGCCTAACAATGAGCAGTTCTTC.